The rows below give T cell receptor gamma chains drawn from one sample of a study of Vδ1+ human thymocytes. TCRdb re-processed the multiplex PCR reads via CATT. This sample carries 20,000 to 25,000 gamma-chain clones, roughly 13% of them seen once, and the ten largest clones take about 1.9%. Sequenced input: Vdelta1+ gamma-delta thymocytes from the thymus. The origin of the receptors is a child younger than two who had congenital heart surgery. Both conserved end residues are part of each CDR3. A clone size is listed for some rows: how often the clone was seen (once, few, many), or a class if it is expanded.

J: TRGJP2; V: TRGV3; length: 14; size: NA; DNA: TGTGCCACCTGGGCATATAGTAGTGATTGGATCAAGACGTTT; CDR3: CATWAYSSDWIKTF
J: TRGJ1/TRGJ2; V: TRGV4; length: 12; size: NA; DNA: TGTGCCACCTGGGATGCAACACCCAAGAAACTCTTT; CDR3: CATWDATPKKLF
J: TRGJ1/TRGJ2; V: TRGV2; length: 12; size: NA; DNA: TGTGCCACCTGGGACGGGCCGGTTTGGAAACTCTTT; CDR3: CATWDGPVWKLF
J: TRGJ1/TRGJ2; V: TRGV2; length: 11; size: NA; DNA: TGTGCCACCTGGGAAGGCTATAAGAAACTCTTT; CDR3: CATWEGYKKLF
J: TRGJ1/TRGJ2; V: TRGV2; length: 12; size: few; DNA: TGTGCCACCTGGGATGTAAGCTATAAGAAACTCTTT; CDR3: CATWDVSYKKLF
J: TRGJ1/TRGJ2; V: TRGV8; length: 13; size: NA; DNA: TGTGCCACCTGGGATAGAAGGGGCGGAAAGAAACTCTTT; CDR3: CATWDRRGGKKLF
J: TRGJP2; V: TRGV4; length: 15; size: NA; DNA: TGTGCCACCTGGAACCCTACAAGTAGTGATTGGATCAAGACGTTT; CDR3: CATWNPTSSDWIKTF
J: TRGJ1/TRGJ2; V: TRGV5; length: 10; size: few; DNA: TGTGCCACCTGGACTCATAAGAAACTCTTT; CDR3: CATWTHKKLF
J: TRGJ1/TRGJ2; V: TRGV9; length: 11; size: medium-sized; DNA: TGTGCCTTGTGGGAGCCCCCAAAGAAACTCTTT; CDR3: CALWEPPKKLF
J: TRGJ1/TRGJ2; V: TRGV9; length: 12; size: medium-sized; DNA: TGTGCCTTGTGGGAGGTGAGTTATAAGAAACTCTTT; CDR3: CALWEVSYKKLF
J: TRGJ1/TRGJ2; V: TRGV4; length: 13; size: few; DNA: TGTGCCACCTGGGATTACCTCCTTTATAAGAAACTCTTT; CDR3: CATWDYLLYKKLF
J: TRGJ1/TRGJ2; V: TRGV5; length: 13; size: few; DNA: TGTGCCACCTGGGACAGGCCCCCGAGGAAGAAACTCTTT; CDR3: CATWDRPPRKKLF
J: TRGJP2; V: TRGV8; length: 15; size: NA; DNA: TGTGCCACCTGGGTTCATAATAGTAGTGATTGGATCAAGACGTTT; CDR3: CATWVHNSSDWIKTF
J: TRGJP2; V: TRGV2; length: 14; size: few; DNA: TGTGCCACCTGGGACGGGCGGAGTGATTGGATCAAGACGTTT; CDR3: CATWDGRSDWIKTF
J: TRGJ1/TRGJ2; V: TRGV5; length: 13; size: few; DNA: TGTGCCACCTGGGACAGGCCGACTTATAAGAAACTCTTT; CDR3: CATWDRPTYKKLF
J: TRGJ1/TRGJ2; V: TRGV8; length: 14; size: NA; DNA: TGTGCCACCTGGGAAAGAGGGGGTTATTATAAGAAACTCTTT; CDR3: CATWERGGYYKKLF
J: TRGJ1/TRGJ2; V: TRGV5; length: 12; size: few; DNA: TGTGCCACCTGGGACCCGGGGTATAAGAAACTCTTT; CDR3: CATWDPGYKKLF
J: TRGJ1/TRGJ2; V: TRGV4; length: 13; size: few; DNA: TGTGCCACCTGGGAAGACACCTATTATAAGAAACTCTTT; CDR3: CATWEDTYYKKLF
J: TRGJ1/TRGJ2; V: TRGV4; length: 12; size: NA; DNA: TGTGCCACCTGGAAATCGGGGTATAAGAAACTCTTT; CDR3: CATWKSGYKKLF
J: TRGJ1/TRGJ2; V: TRGV9; length: 13; size: NA; DNA: TGTGCCTTGTGGCTTAACCTCGGGCATAAGAAACTCTTT; CDR3: CALWLNLGHKKLF
J: TRGJ1/TRGJ2; V: TRGV2; length: 12; size: NA; DNA: TGTGCCACCTGGGACGGACCATATAAGAAACTCTTT; CDR3: CATWDGPYKKLF
J: TRGJ1/TRGJ2; V: TRGV9; length: 13; size: few; DNA: TGTGCCTTGTGGGATTGGAATTATTATAAGAAACTCTTT; CDR3: CALWDWNYYKKLF
J: TRGJ1/TRGJ2; V: TRGV9; length: 15; size: few; DNA: TGTGCCTTGTGGGACCTGAATGGATTTTATTATAAGAAACTCTTT; CDR3: CALWDLNGFYYKKLF
J: TRGJP1; V: TRGV8; length: 14; size: few; DNA: TGTGCCACCTGGGATGGGGCCCCTGGTTGGTTCAAGATATTT; CDR3: CATWDGAPGWFKIF
J: TRGJ1/TRGJ2; V: TRGV2; length: 13; size: NA; DNA: TGTGCCACCTGGGCCCAGGATTATTATAAGAAACTCTTT; CDR3: CATWAQDYYKKLF
J: TRGJ1/TRGJ2; V: TRGV9; length: 12; size: medium-sized; DNA: TGTGCCTTGTGGGAGATCGGTTATAAGAAACTCTTT; CDR3: CALWEIGYKKLF
J: TRGJP1; V: TRGV8; length: 14; size: NA; DNA: TGTGCCACCTGGGATATTGGCACTGGTTGGTTCAAGATATTT; CDR3: CATWDIGTGWFKIF
J: TRGJ1/TRGJ2; V: TRGV9; length: 13; size: few; DNA: TGTGCCTTGTGGGAGCCCCGCGGTGGTAAGAAACTCTTT; CDR3: CALWEPRGGKKLF
J: TRGJP; V: TRGV9; length: 17; size: NA; DNA: TGTGCCTTGTGGGAGCCCTCTCAAGAGTTGGGCAAAAAAATCAAGGTATTT; CDR3: CALWEPSQELGKKIKVF
J: TRGJP2; V: TRGV5; length: 14; size: NA; DNA: TGTGCCACCTGGGACAGCAGTAGTGATTGGATCAAGACGTTT; CDR3: CATWDSSSDWIKTF
J: TRGJ1/TRGJ2; V: TRGV8; length: 15; size: once; DNA: TGTGCCACCTGGGACCTTATCGGGCCTTATTATAAGAAACTCTTT; CDR3: CATWDLIGPYYKKLF
J: TRGJ1/TRGJ2; V: TRGV4; length: 13; size: few; DNA: TGTGCCACCTGGAATTCCTTTTATTATAAGAAACTCTTT; CDR3: CATWNSFYYKKLF
J: TRGJP; V: TRGV9; length: 15; size: few; DNA: TGTGCCTTGTGGGAGGGAGAGTTGGGCAAAAAAATCAAGGTATTT; CDR3: CALWEGELGKKIKVF
J: TRGJ1/TRGJ2; V: TRGV9; length: 15; size: NA; DNA: TGTGCCTTGTGGGGGGTGGATTCGTATTATTATAAGAAACTCTTT; CDR3: CALWGVDSYYYKKLF
J: TRGJ1/TRGJ2; V: TRGV8; length: 12; size: NA; DNA: TGTGCCACCTGGGACGCCCATTATAAGAAACTCTTT; CDR3: CATWDAHYKKLF
J: TRGJP2; V: TRGV5; length: 20; size: NA; DNA: TGTGCCACCTGGGGTCCGGGGATTGAATTGGTACGGAGTAGTGATTGGATCAAGACGTTT; CDR3: CATWGPGIELVRSSDWIKTF
J: TRGJ1/TRGJ2; V: TRGV4; length: 11; size: NA; DNA: TGTGCCACCTGGAGAGGATATAAGAAACTCTTT; CDR3: CATWRGYKKLF
J: TRGJ1/TRGJ2; V: TRGV3; length: 14; size: NA; DNA: TGTGCCACCTGGGAGCGCCTCATTTATTATAAGAAACTCTTT; CDR3: CATWERLIYYKKLF
J: TRGJ1/TRGJ2; V: TRGV4; length: 15; size: NA; DNA: TGTGCCACCTGGGATGTTGGGGGGCTTTATTATAAGAAACTCTTT; CDR3: CATWDVGGLYYKKLF
J: TRGJ1/TRGJ2; V: TRGV4; length: 16; size: NA; DNA: TGTGCCACCTGGGATGGGCCCCCCGTAGGTTATTATAAGAAACTCTTT; CDR3: CATWDGPPVGYYKKLF
J: TRGJP; V: TRGV9; length: 17; size: NA; DNA: TGTGCCTTGTGGGAGGCAGATCAAGAGTTGGGCAAAAAAATCAAGGTATTT; CDR3: CALWEADQELGKKIKVF
J: TRGJ1/TRGJ2; V: TRGV3; length: 13; size: few; DNA: TGTGCCACCTGGGACGGGGTTTATTATAAAAAACTCTTT; CDR3: CATWDGVYYKKLF
J: TRGJ1/TRGJ2; V: TRGV2; length: 13; size: NA; DNA: TGTGCCACCTGGGACCGGGACTATTATAAGAAACTCTTT; CDR3: CATWDRDYYKKLF
J: TRGJ1/TRGJ2; V: TRGV8; length: 15; size: NA; DNA: TGTGCCACCTGGGATACGCCAGTCTTTTATTATAAGAAACTCTTT; CDR3: CATWDTPVFYYKKLF
J: TRGJ1/TRGJ2; V: TRGV9; length: 16; size: NA; DNA: TGTGCCTTGTGGGAGGTGAAAGATAGTAATTATTATAAGAAACTCTTT; CDR3: CALWEVKDSNYYKKLF